Listed below are T cell receptor beta chains from one sample, sequenced in a study of regulatory T cells in long-lasting Graves disease. TCRdb analysed the multiplex PCR reads with MiXCR anew, one entry per CDR3 protein. The data hold fewer than 600,000 distinct CDR3 sequences, with roughly 22% observed a single time. The source material was peripheral blood mononuclear cells (PBMCs), sampled when the disease was refractory, from a patient treated with antithyroid drugs. These receptor sequences come from a female donor with Graves disease. Each CDR3 is given with its conserved first and last residue. Each record gives: V gene, D gene, clone size, J gene, CDR3 DNA, CDR3 protein. A D gene is named only where the DNA matches it firmly. Not every row has a clone size; where given, it reads once, few, many or a size class.

TRBV24-1	NA	many	TRBJ2-7	TGTGCCACCAGTGATGTGGGGGGCCCATCCTACGAGCAGTACTTC	CATSDVGGPSYEQYF
TRBV4-1	NA	few	TRBJ1-1	TGCGCCAGCAGCCAGTCCGGGACAAGTATTGAAGCTTTCTTT	CASSQSGTSIEAFF
TRBV12-3/TRBV12-4	NA	NA	TRBJ2-2	TGTGCCAGCAGACTAGTCCCTAACACCGGGGAGCTGTTTTTT	CASRLVPNTGELFF
TRBV4-3	TRBD1	NA	TRBJ2-7	TGCGCCAGCAGCCAGGACGGACAGGGCCGGGACTTC	CASSQDGQGRDF
TRBV10-3	TRBD1	many	TRBJ1-4	TGTGCCATCAGTGAGTCTGGACAGGGAGGCCCTAATGAAAAACTGTTTTTT	CAISESGQGGPNEKLFF
TRBV9	NA	few	TRBJ1-6	TGTGCCAGCAGCGTGGACAGCTCCTATAATTCACCCCTCCACTTT	CASSVDSSYNSPLHF
TRBV6-2/TRBV6-3	TRBD1	NA	TRBJ1-6	TGTGCCAGCAGTTTTCTGCCGGGACAGGGTAACTCACCCCTCCACTTT	CASSFLPGQGNSPLHF
TRBV10-2	NA	NA	TRBJ1-6	TGCGCCAGCAGTGAGTCTGTACGGGACGCCGATAATTCACCCCTCCACTTT	CASSESVRDADNSPLHF
TRBV7-9	NA	NA	TRBJ2-7	TGTGCCAGCAGCTTAGATTCGTCAGAATACTACGAGCAGTACTTC	CASSLDSSEYYEQYF
TRBV5-1	NA	few	TRBJ1-3	TGCGCCAGCAGCTTGGGAAACAGGGTTTCTGGAAACACCATATATTTT	CASSLGNRVSGNTIYF
TRBV29-1	NA	many	TRBJ1-2	TGCAGCGTTGAAAGGGTAGGGGGTGGCTACACCTTC	CSVERVGGGYTF
TRBV2	NA	many	TRBJ1-6	TGTGCCAGCAGTCTCGCGGGACGGAACTCCTATAATTCACCCCTCCACTTT	CASSLAGRNSYNSPLHF
TRBV29-1	TRBD1	many	TRBJ2-5	TGCAGCGTCAAACGTCCAGGGGGAATGGCAGAGACCCAGTACTTC	CSVKRPGGMAETQYF
TRBV19	TRBD1	NA	TRBJ2-5	TGTGCCAGTAGGCCGACAGGGGGAGGAGAGACCCAGTACTTC	CASRPTGGGETQYF
TRBV6-5	TRBD1	many	TRBJ1-2	TGTGCCAGCAGTTACAGAGGGGGCTCGGGCTATGGCTACACCTTC	CASSYRGGSGYGYTF
TRBV6-9	TRBD2	many	TRBJ2-7	TGTGCCAGCAGTTTCCCAGGGACTAGCGGGATCAGGTCCTACGAGCAGTACTTC	CASSFPGTSGIRSYEQYF
TRBV28	NA	many	TRBJ1-4	TGTGCCAGCGGAGACTCTGCAACTAATGAAAAACTGTTTTTT	CASGDSATNEKLFF
TRBV20-1	NA	NA	TRBJ1-3	TGCAGTGCTAGAGAACTAGGGAGTGGAAACACCATATATTTT	CSARELGSGNTIYF
TRBV7-2	NA	many	TRBJ1-1	TGTGCCAGCACGAGCCCGGGACAGAACACTGAAGCTTTCTTT	CASTSPGQNTEAFF
TRBV19	NA	few	TRBJ1-2	TGTGCCAGTATCAACGCCTCCTCGGTAGGGAAGGGCTACACCTTC	CASINASSVGKGYTF
TRBV7-8	NA	many	TRBJ1-6	TGTGCCAGCAGCTTAGGCGGCACTTCTCTTAATTCACCCCTCCACTTT	CASSLGGTSLNSPLHF
TRBV5-1	NA	many	TRBJ1-1	TGCGCCAGCAGCTTGCAGAGACCCTTTGAAGACGCAGAAGCTTTCTTT	CASSLQRPFEDAEAFF
TRBV20-1	NA	NA	TRBJ1-1	TGCAGTGCTAGGTCCCCAGGGGCTTTCTTT	CSARSPGAFF
TRBV7-2	TRBD1	NA	TRBJ2-5	TGTGCCAGCAGCTTAGAAGGGGGCGTTGAGACCCAGTACTTC	CASSLEGGVETQYF
TRBV20-1	TRBD1	few	TRBJ1-3	TGCAGTGCCCTAACAGGGGTCCCTGGAAACACCATATATTTT	CSALTGVPGNTIYF
TRBV2	NA	many	TRBJ1-2	TGTGCCAGCCCTCCACCATTGCGGGGGCCTAACTATGGCTACACCTTC	CASPPPLRGPNYGYTF
TRBV6-2/TRBV6-3	NA	many	TRBJ2-7	TGTGCCAGCAGGGGCTACGAGCAGTACTTC	CASRGYEQYF
TRBV7-3	NA	many	TRBJ2-7	TGTGCCAGCAGCTTCGGAAACGCGGGTTCCGAGCAGTACTTC	CASSFGNAGSEQYF
TRBV28	NA	many	TRBJ1-2	TGTGCCAGCAGTTCCCCCCGGGACAACCCGTCCTACACCTTC	CASSSPRDNPSYTF